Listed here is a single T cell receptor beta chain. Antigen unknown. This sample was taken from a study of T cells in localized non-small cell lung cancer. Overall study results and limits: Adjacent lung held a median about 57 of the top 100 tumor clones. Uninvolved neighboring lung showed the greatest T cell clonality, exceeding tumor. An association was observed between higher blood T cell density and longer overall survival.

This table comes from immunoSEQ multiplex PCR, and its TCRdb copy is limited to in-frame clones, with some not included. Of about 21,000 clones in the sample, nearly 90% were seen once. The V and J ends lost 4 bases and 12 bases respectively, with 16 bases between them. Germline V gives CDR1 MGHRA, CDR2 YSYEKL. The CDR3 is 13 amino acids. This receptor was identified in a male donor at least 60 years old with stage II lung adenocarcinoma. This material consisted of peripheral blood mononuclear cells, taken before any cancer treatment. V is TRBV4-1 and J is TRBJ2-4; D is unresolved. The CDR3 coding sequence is TGCGCCAGCAGCCCAAACGGTATAACGAATCAGTACTTC. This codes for CASSPNGITNQYF.